Listed below are T cell receptor beta chains from one sample, sequenced in a study of T cells after yellow fever vaccination. MiXCR, applied by TCRdb to the 5' RACE reads, yields one record per CDR3 protein. The sample shows a few hundred thousand distinct CDR3 sequences, 6.2% of them seen only once. The sample in question was PBMCs, obtained 5 days after the yellow fever booster vaccination. These receptors all stem from a man in his thirties or forties who received the YFV17D yellow fever vaccine. Each CDR3 is given with its conserved first and last residue.

j_gene,v_gene,len,CDR3aa
TRBJ1-6,TRBV4-3,16,CASSQGGGGINSPLHF
TRBJ2-3,TRBV25-1,14,CASSDPRGTDTQYF
TRBJ2-7,TRBV29-1,13,CSVLTGSSYEQYF
TRBJ2-7,TRBV13,22,CASSLRSQDKPNPQTPSYEQYF
TRBJ2-1,TRBV20-1,15,CSASRGDRGYNEQFF
TRBJ2-2,TRBV11-3,14,CASSFGGITGELFF
TRBJ2-7,TRBV5-1,14,CASSLAGGRGEQYF
TRBJ2-1,TRBV20-1,13,CSASGRSYNEQFF
TRBJ2-1,TRBV4-2,15,CASSQVGLAPNEQFF
TRBJ2-2,TRBV10-1,14,CASSTSGSAGELFF
TRBJ2-3,TRBV3-1,18,CASSQDLGLAGISDTQYF
TRBJ2-1,TRBV25-1,16,CASRKGTSGGYNEQFF
TRBJ2-7,TRBV7-6,13,CASSLEGGHEQYF
TRBJ2-1,TRBV29-1,14,CSGAVQTVYNEQFF
TRBJ2-7,TRBV4-3,15,CASSQDGTGAYEQYF
TRBJ2-2,TRBV23-1,19,CASSPTGYEWRESTGELFF
TRBJ1-2,TRBV12-3/TRBV12-4,15,CASSSRQGKPGGYTF
TRBJ2-5,TRBV29-1,12,CSGGLLPETQYF
TRBJ2-7,TRBV29-1,12,CSARRGGYEQYF
TRBJ2-7,TRBV27,19,CASSTHLRIRGPRFYEQYF
TRBJ2-2,TRBV10-1,15,CASSEPGAGTGELFF
TRBJ2-5,TRBV7-2,16,CASSRYGTGGQETQYF